The 6 T cell receptor beta chains given below trace back to one sample, sequenced in a study of OX40 agonist ivuxolimab in advanced cancers. Some clones are missing from TCRdb's copy, which holds only in-frame ones; the method was immunoSEQ multiplex PCR. The table lists 100,000 or so clones, 90% of them singletons. The sample consisted of CD4+ or CD8+ T cells sorted from blood, taken in a trial of the OX40 agonist ivuxolimab. The receptors shown here come from an adult with an advanced solid tumor such as melanoma, head and neck, liver or kidney cancer.

V is TRBV6-4 and J is TRBJ2-1; 9 nucleotides align to TRBD2. The CDR3 is 19 amino acids. The germline CDR1 and CDR2 sequences are MRHNA and SNTAGT. V trimming: 4 bases; J trimming: 0 bases; junction bases outside the gene matches: 13. The CDR3 sequence is CASSAGIAGVPSSYNEQFF. The CDR3 nucleotides read TGTGCCAGCAGTGCAGGGATAGCGGGAGTCCCCAGCTCCTACAATGAGCAGTTCTTC.

The chain uses TRBV7-9 and TRBJ1-4; D is ambiguous. The V gene lost 0 bases and the J gene lost 8 bases, with 16 bases spanning the gap. The CDR3 length is 16 residues. The germline V gene has CDR1 SEHNR and CDR2 FQNEAQ (reference sequence). CDR3 amino acids: CASSLAGRLLGEKLFF. The CDR3 coding sequence is TGTGCCAGCAGCTTAGCCGGGCGCCTTTTAGGGGAAAAACTGTTTTTT. Drawing the rest from reference TRBV7-9 and TRBJ1-4, the complete variable domain is DTGVSQNPRHKITKRGQNVTFRCDPISEHNRLYWYRQTLGQGPEFLTYFQNEAQLEKSRLLSDRFSAERPKGSFSTLEIQRTEQGDSAMYLCASSLAGRLLGEKLFFGSGTQLSVL.

The rearrangement joins TRBV7-9 to TRBJ2-5; the D gene is possibly TRBD2 (5 bases). Per the germline V gene, CDR1 is SEHNR and CDR2 is FQNEAQ (reference sequence). Trimming took off 7 bases at V and 7 bases at J, with 10 bases between the two ends. This CDR3 is 11 amino acids long. In nucleotides, the CDR3 is TGTGCCAGCACCCTTGGAGGGACCCAGTACTTC. Its protein is CASTLGGTQYF.

The rearrangement links TRBV18 to TRBJ2-7; no clear D gene. V was clipped by 3 bases and J by 4 bases, with 16 bases between them. Per germline, CDR1 KGHSH and CDR2 LQKENI. There are 15 residues in the CDR3. CDR3 bases: TGTGCCAGCTCACCCGCCGGGTCGAGAGCTTACGAGCAGTACTTC. This encodes CASSPAGSRAYEQYF.

This sequence joins TRBV5-6 and TRBJ1-4, with D possibly being TRBD1 (5 bases). Germline V lookup: CDR1 SGHDT, CDR2 YYEEEE. V lost 5 bases to trimming and J lost 0 bases, with 11 bases between them. This CDR3 is built from 15 residues. The DNA of the CDR3 is TGTGCCAGCAGGGATGGGACTGCAACTAATGAAAAACTGTTTTTT. Its translation: CASRDGTATNEKLFF.

The rearrangement joins TRBV27 to TRBJ2-7, with 9 bases aligning to TRBD1. From germline, CDR1 is MNHEY and CDR2 SMNVEV (reference sequence). The CDR3 sequence is 17 residues long. The J segment lost 0 bases and the V segment lost 5 bases, leaving 11 bases of the junction unmatched. In DNA form, the CDR3 reads TGTGCCAGCAGTGGGGTAAACAGGGGGCATAGCTCCTACGAGCAGTACTTC. It codes for CASSGVNRGHSSYEQYF.